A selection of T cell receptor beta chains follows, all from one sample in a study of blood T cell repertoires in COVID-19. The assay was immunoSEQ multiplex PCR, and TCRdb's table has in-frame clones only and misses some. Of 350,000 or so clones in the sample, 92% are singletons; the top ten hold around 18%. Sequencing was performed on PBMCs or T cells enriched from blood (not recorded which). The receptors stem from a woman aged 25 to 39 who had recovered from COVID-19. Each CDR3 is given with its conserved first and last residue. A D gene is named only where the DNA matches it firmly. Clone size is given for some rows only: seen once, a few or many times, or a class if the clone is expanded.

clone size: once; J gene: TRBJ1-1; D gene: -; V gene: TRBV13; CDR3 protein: CASSIRKKTGAPGGAFF; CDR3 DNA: TGTGCCAGCAGCATACGAAAAAAAACAGGAGCCCCCGGTGGGGCTTTCTTT
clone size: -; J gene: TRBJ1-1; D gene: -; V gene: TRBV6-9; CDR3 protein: CASSSQENTEAFF; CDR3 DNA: TGTGCCAGCAGTTCTCAGGAGAACACTGAAGCTTTCTTT
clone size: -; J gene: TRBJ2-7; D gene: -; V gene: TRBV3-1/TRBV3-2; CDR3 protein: CASSQEWSARYEQYF; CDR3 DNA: TGTGCCAGCAGCCAAGAGTGGAGCGCGCGCTACGAGCAGTACTTC
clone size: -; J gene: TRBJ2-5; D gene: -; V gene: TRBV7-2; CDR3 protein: CASRIGSVGGETQYF; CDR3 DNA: TGTGCCAGCAGGATAGGGTCGGTGGGGGGAGAGACCCAGTACTTC
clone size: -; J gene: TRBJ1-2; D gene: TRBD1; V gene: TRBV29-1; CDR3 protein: CSVDGASRGQAYYGYTF; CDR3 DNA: TGCAGCGTTGATGGTGCTTCTAGGGGACAGGCATACTATGGCTACACCTTC
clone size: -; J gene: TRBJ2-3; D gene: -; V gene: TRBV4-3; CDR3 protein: CASSQGSPYGTDTQYF; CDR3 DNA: TGCGCCAGCAGCCAAGGGAGCCCATACGGCACAGATACGCAGTATTTT
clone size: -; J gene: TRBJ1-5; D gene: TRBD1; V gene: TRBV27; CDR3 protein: CASSSGQGDQPQHF; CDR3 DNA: TGTGCCAGCAGCTCGGGACAGGGGGATCAGCCCCAGCATTTT
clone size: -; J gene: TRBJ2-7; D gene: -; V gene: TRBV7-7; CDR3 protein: CASSLIIAAAWRCEQYF; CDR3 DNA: TGTGCTAGCAGCTTAATAATAGCGGCCGCTTGGAGGTGCGAGCAGTACTTC
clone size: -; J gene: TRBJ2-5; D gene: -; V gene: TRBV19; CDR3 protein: CASSIRAGWGQETQYF; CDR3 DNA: TGTGCCAGTAGTATACGGGCAGGGTGGGGTCAAGAGACCCAGTACTTC
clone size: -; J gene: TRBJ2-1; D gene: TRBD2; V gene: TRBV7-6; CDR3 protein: CASRPTSGGGNEQFF; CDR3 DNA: TGTGCCAGCAGGCCGACTAGCGGGGGGGGCAATGAGCAGTTCTTC
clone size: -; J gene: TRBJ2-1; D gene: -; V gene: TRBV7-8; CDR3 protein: CASSLKISGVPYNEQFF; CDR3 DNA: TGTGCCAGCAGCTTAAAGATTTCCGGGGTTCCCTACAATGAGCAGTTCTTC
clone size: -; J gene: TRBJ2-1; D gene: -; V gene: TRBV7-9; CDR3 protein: CASRISAAYNEQFF; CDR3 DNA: TGTGCCAGCAGAATTAGCGCGGCCTACAATGAGCAGTTCTTC
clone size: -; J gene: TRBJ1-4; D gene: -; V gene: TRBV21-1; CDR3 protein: CASTKRKVNEKLFF; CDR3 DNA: TGTGCCAGCACCAAGAGGAAGGTTAATGAAAAACTGTTTTTT
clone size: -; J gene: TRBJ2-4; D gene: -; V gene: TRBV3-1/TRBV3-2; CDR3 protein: CASSQGLGPAGPYF; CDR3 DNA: TGTGCCAGCAGCCAAGGGTTGGGGCCTGCCGGCCCGTACTTC
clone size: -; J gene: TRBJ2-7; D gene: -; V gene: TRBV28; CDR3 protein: CASTLGYEQYF; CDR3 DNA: TGTGCCAGCACCCTCGGCTACGAGCAGTACTTC
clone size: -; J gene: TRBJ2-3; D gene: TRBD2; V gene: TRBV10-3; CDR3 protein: CAITPREGADTQYF; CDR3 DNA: TGTGCCATCACCCCCCGGGAGGGGGCAGATACGCAGTATTTT
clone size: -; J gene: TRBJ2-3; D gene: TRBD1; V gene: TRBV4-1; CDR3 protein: CASSQGLPGTGVILRYTDTQYF; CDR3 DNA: TGCGCCAGCAGCCAAGGTTTACCCGGGACAGGGGTTATCCTTCGATACACAGATACGCAGTATTTT
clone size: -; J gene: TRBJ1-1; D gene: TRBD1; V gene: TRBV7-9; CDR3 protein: CASRRQGDEAFF; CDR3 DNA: TGTGCCAGCAGACGACAGGGTGATGAAGCTTTCTTT
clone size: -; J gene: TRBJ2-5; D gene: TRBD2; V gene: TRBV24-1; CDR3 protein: CATSDSLAGEGETQYF; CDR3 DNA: TGTGCCACCAGTGATTCTCTAGCGGGGGAAGGGGAGACCCAGTACTTC
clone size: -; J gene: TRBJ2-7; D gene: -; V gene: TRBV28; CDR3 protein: CASSLTVAREQYF; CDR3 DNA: TGTGCCAGCAGTTTAACTGTAGCTCGCGAGCAGTACTTC
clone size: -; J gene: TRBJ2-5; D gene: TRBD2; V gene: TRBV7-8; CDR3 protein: CASSLVGLAGALLAAQYF; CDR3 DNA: TGTGCCAGCAGCTTAGTGGGACTAGCGGGGGCCCTCTTGGCGGCCCAGTACTTC
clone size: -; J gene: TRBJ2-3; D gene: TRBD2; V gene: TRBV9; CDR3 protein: CASSVVDSGMGDTQYF; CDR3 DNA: TGTGCCAGCAGCGTAGTGGATAGCGGGATGGGAGATACGCAGTATTTT
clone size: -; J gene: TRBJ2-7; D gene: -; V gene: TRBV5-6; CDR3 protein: CASSQGRNEQYF; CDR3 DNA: TGTGCCAGCAGTCAGGGGCGGAACGAGCAGTACTTC
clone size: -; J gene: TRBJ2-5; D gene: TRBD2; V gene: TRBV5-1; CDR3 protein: CASRSSGGGEETQYF; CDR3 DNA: TGCGCCAGCAGATCTAGCGGTGGGGGTGAGGAGACCCAGTACTTC
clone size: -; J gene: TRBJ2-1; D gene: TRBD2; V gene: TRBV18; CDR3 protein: CASSLKRGTYNEQFF; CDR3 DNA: TGTGCCAGCTCACTAAAGCGGGGGACCTACAATGAGCAGTTCTTC
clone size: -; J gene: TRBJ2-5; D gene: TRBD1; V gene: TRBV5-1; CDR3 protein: CASSSNRGNQETQYF; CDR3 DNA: TGCGCCAGCAGTTCCAACAGGGGAAACCAAGAGACCCAGTACTTC
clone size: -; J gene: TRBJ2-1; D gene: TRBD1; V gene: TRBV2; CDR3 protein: CATPRDRGGEQFF; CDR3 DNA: TGTGCAACCCCCCGGGACAGGGGTGGTGAGCAGTTCTTC
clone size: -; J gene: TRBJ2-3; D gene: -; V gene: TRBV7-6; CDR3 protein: CASSLSLTSVADTQYF; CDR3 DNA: TGTGCCAGCAGCTTATCCCTGACTAGTGTGGCAGATACGCAGTATTTT
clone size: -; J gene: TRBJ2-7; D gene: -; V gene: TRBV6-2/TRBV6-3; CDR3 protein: CASSREDEQYF; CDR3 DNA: TGTGCCAGCAGTAGGGAGGACGAGCAGTACTTC
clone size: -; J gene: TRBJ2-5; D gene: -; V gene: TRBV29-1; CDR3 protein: CSVARQGGLEETQYF; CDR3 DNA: TGCAGCGTTGCCAGACAGGGAGGTTTGGAGGAGACCCAGTACTTC
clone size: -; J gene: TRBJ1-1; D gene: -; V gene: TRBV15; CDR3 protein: CATSRTENTEAFF; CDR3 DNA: TGTGCCACCAGCAGGACAGAGAACACTGAAGCTTTCTTT
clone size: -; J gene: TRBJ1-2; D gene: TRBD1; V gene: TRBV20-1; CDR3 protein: CKTGVGYTF; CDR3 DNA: TGCAAAACAGGGGTCGGCTACACCTTC
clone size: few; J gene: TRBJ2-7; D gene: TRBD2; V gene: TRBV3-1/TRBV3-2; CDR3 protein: CASSQVASGTRYEQYF; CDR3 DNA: TGTGCCAGCAGCCAAGTTGCTAGCGGGACTCGGTACGAGCAGTACTTC
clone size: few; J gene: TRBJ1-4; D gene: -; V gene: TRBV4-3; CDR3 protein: CASSQALSNEKLFF; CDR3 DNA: TGCGCCAGCAGCCAAGCCCTATCTAATGAAAAACTGTTTTTT
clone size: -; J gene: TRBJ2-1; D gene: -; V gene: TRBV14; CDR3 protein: CASSPRGARSYNEQFF; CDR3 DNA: TGTGCCAGCAGCCCCCGTGGGGCGCGATCCTACAATGAGCAGTTCTTC
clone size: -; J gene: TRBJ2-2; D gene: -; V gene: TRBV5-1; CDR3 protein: CATSQTGLQNTGELFF; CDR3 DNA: TGCGCCACCTCCCAGACGGGACTCCAGAACACCGGGGAGCTGTTTTTT
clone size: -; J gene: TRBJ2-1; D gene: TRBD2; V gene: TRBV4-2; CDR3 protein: CASSPVGGVYNEQFF; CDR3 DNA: TGTGCCAGCAGCCCGGTCGGGGGGGTATACAATGAGCAGTTCTTC
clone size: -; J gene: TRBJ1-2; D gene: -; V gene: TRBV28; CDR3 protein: CASSPTTALYGYTF; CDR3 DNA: TGTGCCAGCAGCCCCACGACAGCGCTCTATGGCTACACCTTC
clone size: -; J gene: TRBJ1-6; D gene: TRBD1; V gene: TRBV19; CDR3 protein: CASSTMTGGYSPLHF; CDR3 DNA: TGTGCCAGTAGTACCATGACAGGGGGCTATTCACCCCTCCACTTT
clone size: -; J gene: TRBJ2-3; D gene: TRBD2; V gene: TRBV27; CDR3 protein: CASSPNGGLANTQYF; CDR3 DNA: TGTGCCAGCAGTCCCAACGGAGGACTAGCAAATACGCAGTATTTT
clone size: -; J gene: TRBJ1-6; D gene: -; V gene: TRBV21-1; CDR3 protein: CASSKGGTGDYNSPLHF; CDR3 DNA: TGTGCCAGCAGCAAAGGGGGGACAGGGGACTATAATTCACCCCTCCACTTT
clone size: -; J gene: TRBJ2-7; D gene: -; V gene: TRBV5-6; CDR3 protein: CASSSTYTGLYEQYF; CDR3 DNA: TGTGCCAGCAGCTCCACCTACACAGGGCTTTACGAGCAGTACTTC
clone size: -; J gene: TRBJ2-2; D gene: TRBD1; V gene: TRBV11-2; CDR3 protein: CASSLTWSGGRTGELFF; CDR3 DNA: TGTGCCAGCAGCTTAACGTGGTCAGGGGGCCGAACCGGGGAGCTGTTTTTT
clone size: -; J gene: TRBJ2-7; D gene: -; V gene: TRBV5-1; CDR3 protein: CASSLGVSSYEQYF; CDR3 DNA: TGCGCCAGCAGCTTGGGAGTGAGCTCCTACGAGCAGTACTTC